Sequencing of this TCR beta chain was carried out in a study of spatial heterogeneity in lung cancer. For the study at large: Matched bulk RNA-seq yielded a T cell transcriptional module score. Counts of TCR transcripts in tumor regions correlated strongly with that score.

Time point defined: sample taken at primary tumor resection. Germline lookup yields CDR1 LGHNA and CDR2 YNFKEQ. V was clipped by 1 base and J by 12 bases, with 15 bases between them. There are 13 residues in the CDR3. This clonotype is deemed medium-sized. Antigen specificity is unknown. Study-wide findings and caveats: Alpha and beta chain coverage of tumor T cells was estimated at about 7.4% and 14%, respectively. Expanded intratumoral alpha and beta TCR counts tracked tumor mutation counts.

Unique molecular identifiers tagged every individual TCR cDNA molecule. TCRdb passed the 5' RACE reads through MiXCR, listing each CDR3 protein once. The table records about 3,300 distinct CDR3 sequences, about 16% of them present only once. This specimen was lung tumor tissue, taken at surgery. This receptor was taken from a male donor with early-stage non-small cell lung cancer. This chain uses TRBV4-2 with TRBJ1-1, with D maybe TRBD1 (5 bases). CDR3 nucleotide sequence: TGTGCCAGCAGCCAAGGGCCCCAGGGAGAGCCTTTCTTT. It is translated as CASSQGPQGEPFF.